This record covers a single T cell receptor (beta chain). MiXCR was run by TCRdb on the RT-PCR reads, yielding one entry per CDR3 protein. The repertoire consists of about 240,000 distinct CDR3 sequences, with 9% to 15% occurring once and the leading ten covering 7.8%. The data are from a study of response to subunit inactivated influenza vaccine. The germline gives CDR1 MNHNS, CDR2 SASEGT. The CDR3 extends over 13 amino acids. V was clipped by 7 bases and J by 4 bases, with 8 bases between them. The receptor was derived from a man aged 50 or older who received an inactivated influenza vaccine. V and J are TRBV6-1 and TRBJ2-6; D unclear. The sequences come from non-naive T cells sorted from PBMCs, collected around 14 days before vaccination. DNA for the CDR3: TGTGCCAGCAAAAGGTTGGGGGCCAACGTCCTGACTTTC. It specifies CASKRLGANVLTF.